A single sample is the source of the 30 T cell receptor beta chains below, sequenced in a study of blood T cell repertoires in COVID-19. Assay used: immunoSEQ multiplex PCR; TCRdb lists only in-frame clones, some missing. The data hold over 70,000 clones, with over 65% observed a single time. The specimen sequenced was peripheral blood. The receptors were sampled from a woman in her sixties with acute or convalescent COVID-19.

V usage is TRBV5-6 and J usage is TRBJ2-6; 10 positions agree with TRBD2. This CDR3 spans 18 amino acids. Germline V gives CDR1 SGHDT, CDR2 YYEEEE. With V trimmed by 5 bases and J by 0 bases, 8 bases remained unmatched. Here the CDR3 DNA reads TGTGCCAGCAGTCCTAGCGGGGGTCAATCCTCTGGGGCCAACGTCCTGACTTTC. Encoded protein: CASSPSGGQSSGANVLTF.

The V gene is TRBV14, the J gene TRBJ1-1; a possible D gene is TRBD1 (6 bases). The CDR3 has 13 residues. V shed 3 bases and J shed 5 bases, with 10 bases lying between them. Germline CDR1 reads SGHDN; CDR2 reads FVKESK. The CDR3 DNA sequence: TGTGCCAGCAGCCATACAGGGCGTACTGAAGCTTTCTTT. This codes for CASSHTGRTEAFF.

The chain links TRBV7-9 to TRBJ1-4; 7 nucleotides agree with TRBD1. The germline V gene encodes CDR1 SEHNR and CDR2 FQNEAQ (reference sequence). This CDR3 spans 18 amino acids. J lost 0 bases, V lost 1 base, and 8 bases had no gene match. In DNA form, the CDR3 reads TGTGCCAGCAGCTTAGTAGTCTGGGACAGCCCAACTAATGAAAAACTGTTTTTT. Translation: CASSLVVWDSPTNEKLFF.

This chain joins TRBV28 and TRBJ1-3, with D possibly TRBD1 on 5 matching bases. V was pared by 9 bases and J by 2 bases, with 17 bases between. The CDR3 sequence is 15 residues long. The V gene's germline CDR1 is MDHEN and CDR2 SYDVKM. The CDR3 loop is CASCSWGDPGNTIYF. DNA of the CDR3: TGTGCCAGTTGTAGTTGGGGGGATCCTGGAAACACCATATATTTT.

The V gene is TRBV10-2, the J gene TRBJ1-1; no definite D call. Germline loops: CDR1 WSHSY, CDR2 SAAADI. There are 12 residues in the CDR3. V was pared by 9 bases and J by 5 bases, with 13 bases between. CDR3 sequence reads: CASRSGRTEAFF. CDR3 DNA sequence: TGCGCCAGTCGCTCTGGGAGGACTGAAGCTTTCTTT.

This clone was observed a handful of times. The chain combines TRBV5-1 with TRBJ1-5; D call uncertain. The germline CDR1 and CDR2 sequences are SGHRS and YFSETQ. This CDR3 is 15 amino acids long. V was shortened by 7 bases and J by 2 bases, with 16 bases between the two germline ends. The CDR3 bases are TGCGCCAGCTCCGTGGGCCACGGTGGCAATCAGCCCCAGCATTTT. This encodes CASSVGHGGNQPQHF.

V gene TRBV4-1 combines with J gene TRBJ2-5; D not certain. Looked up from germline, CDR1 is MGHRA and CDR2 is YSYEKL. Deletions cut 1 base from V and 7 bases from J, with 7 bases between. The CDR3 is 12 residues long. In DNA form, the CDR3 reads TGCGCCAGCAGCCAAGTTGGAGTGACCCAGTACTTC. Translation: CASSQVGVTQYF.

The rearrangement joins TRBV5-1 to TRBJ2-7; perhaps TRBD1 as D (6 bases). In germline, CDR1 is SGHRS, CDR2 YFSETQ. Trimming took 4 bases from V and 10 from J, leaving 24 bases between them. The CDR3 runs 15 residues. DNA for the CDR3: TGCGCCAGCAGCCCAGCAGCGGAACAGGGAAGAGATCAGTACTTC. It is translated as CASSPAAEQGRDQYF.

Only a few counts were recorded for this clone. V usage is TRBV28 and J usage is TRBJ1-1; TRBD1 matches at 9 bases. Germline assignment: CDR1 MDHEN and CDR2 SYDVKM. V dropped 4 bases and J dropped 4; count of bases not matched to a gene: 7. CDR3 length: 15 residues. CDR3 residues: CASSSNRGRSTEAFF. CDR3 in DNA: TGTGCCAGCAGTTCGAACAGGGGGCGGAGCACTGAAGCTTTCTTT.

The chain uses TRBV12-3 or TRBV12-4 and TRBJ1-2; D not resolved. V was cut by 2 bases and J by 8 bases, with 12 bases left in between. The CDR3 covers 13 residues. CDR3 bases: TGTGCCAGCAGTTTAACGGTTTCGCACGGCTACACCTTC. Amino acids: CASSLTVSHGYTF.

V is TRBV3-1 (or the pseudogene TRBV3-2) and J is TRBJ2-5; tentative D call: TRBD2 (5 bases). CDR3 length equals 14 residues. Per the germline V gene, CDR1 is LGHDT and CDR2 is YNNKEL (reference sequence). Trimming removed 1 base at V and 9 bases at J, with 15 bases between. CDR3 region: CASSQGMATEAQYF. Written as DNA, the CDR3 is TGTGCCAGCAGCCAAGGGATGGCTACGGAGGCCCAGTACTTC.

This sequence joins TRBV2 and TRBJ1-1; 10 bases fit TRBD1. The CDR3 contains 16 residues. Germline V CDR1 and CDR2: SNHLY, FYNNEI. The V segment lost 5 bases and the J segment 6 bases; nucleotides outside the gene matches: 12. The CDR3 loop reads CASSPRDRGAFSEAFF. For the CDR3, the DNA is TGTGCCAGCAGTCCCCGGGACAGGGGCGCTTTTTCTGAAGCTTTCTTT.

CDR3 in DNA: TGTGCCAGCAGTTACCAACGGGCCACTAGCGGGAGGATTGAGACCCAGTACTTC. Encoded protein: CASSYQRATSGRIETQYF. V gene TRBV6-2 or TRBV6-3 combines with J gene TRBJ2-5; TRBD2 matches 12 bases. Germline CDR1 is MNHEY and CDR2 is SVGEGT. This CDR3 spans 18 amino acids. V lost 2 bases and J lost 5; bases outside the gene matches: 12.

The chain combines TRBV6-1 with TRBJ1-2; tentatively, D is TRBD1 (5 bases). V shed 0 bases and J shed 2 bases, with 13 bases lying between them. Germline V lookup: CDR1 MNHNS, CDR2 SASEGT. The CDR3 consists of 16 residues. For the CDR3, the DNA is TGTGCCAGCAGTGAAGCCCACAGGCATCAGAACTATGGCTACACCTTC. Its protein is CASSEAHRHQNYGYTF.

This clone has just a few counts. The rearrangement uses TRBV9 and TRBJ2-3; 8 bases align to TRBD1. Germline V gene lookup returns CDR1 SGDLS and CDR2 YYNGEE. The CDR3 contains 12 residues. With 7 bases clipped from V and 6 bases from J, the junction kept 4 bases outside the gene matches. The CDR3 DNA reads TGTGCCAGCGGACAGGGAGTGGATACGCAGTATTTT. This translates into CASGQGVDTQYF.

This clone came up once. This chain joins TRBV2 and TRBJ2-3; TRBD2 is a possible D gene (6 bases). The CDR3 totals 15 residues. V was pared by 2 bases and J by 4 bases, with 13 bases between. Germline CDR1 SNHLY, CDR2 FYNNEI. The CDR3 sequence is CASSESEGSADTQYF. The CDR3 region has the DNA TGTGCCAGCAGTGAATCGGAGGGCTCCGCAGATACGCAGTATTTT.

A single count supports this clone. The chain is built from TRBV7-2 and TRBJ1-2, with TRBD1 as a possible D gene (5 bases). Trimming removed 2 bases from V and 3 bases from J, with 10 bases in between. Germline lookup yields CDR1 SGHTA and CDR2 FQGNSA. The CDR3 covers 14 residues. This CDR3 reads CASSLRGPDYGYTF. DNA of the CDR3: TGTGCCAGCAGCTTAAGGGGTCCGGACTATGGCTACACCTTC.

This chain links TRBV5-1 with TRBJ1-4; TRBD1 matches at 7 bases. The CDR3 sequence is 17 residues long. Trimming took 4 bases from V and 7 from J; bases not matched to a gene: 16. Germline V CDR1 and CDR2: SGHRS, YFSETQ. The CDR3 loop is CASSRGGLGGAGEKLFF. DNA for the CDR3: TGCGCCAGCAGCCGCGGTGGTTTAGGGGGCGCGGGTGAAAAACTGTTTTTT. Looking up the rest from reference TRBV5-1 and TRBJ1-4 gives the full variable domain: KAGVTQTPRYLIKTRGQQVTLSCSPISGHRSVSWYQQTPGQGLQFLFEYFSETQRNKGNFPGRFSGRQFSNSRSEMNVSTLELGDSALYLCASSRGGLGGAGEKLFFGSGTQLSVL.

In regard to this clone: Different DNA sequences within this sample yield the same CDR3. V and J are TRBV3-1 (or the pseudogene TRBV3-2) and TRBJ1-6, with D possibly being TRBD1 (6 bases). Trimming pared 4 bases from V and 7 bases from J, leaving 11 bases between. The germline V gene has CDR1 LGHDT and CDR2 YNNKEL (reference sequence). This CDR3 contains 14 residues. This CDR3 is CASSLRDKNSPLHF. The CDR3 DNA reads as TGTGCCAGCAGCCTACGGGACAAAAATTCACCCCTCCACTTT.

This chain links TRBV6-2 or TRBV6-3 with TRBJ2-2; no reliable D call. Germline CDR1 MNHEY, CDR2 SVGEGT. The CDR3 is made up of 15 amino acids. V gave up 6 bases and J gave up 3 bases, with 14 bases separating them. The CDR3 DNA sequence: TGTGCCAGCAGCCTCCCTGGAGTTTACACCGGGGAGCTGTTTTTT. Translated, it gives CASSLPGVYTGELFF.

This clone came up a few times. The chain uses TRBV27 and TRBJ1-6, with 10 bases that match TRBD1. J was trimmed by 10 bases and V by 6 bases; bases with no gene match: 12. This CDR3 region has 16 residues. CDR1 is MNHEY and CDR2 is SMNVEV in the germline V gene (reference sequence). This CDR3 reads CASSLTGQGSISPLHF. As DNA, the CDR3 is TGTGCCAGCAGCTTGACGGGACAGGGGAGTATATCACCCCTCCACTTT.

This rearrangement joins TRBV4-1 to TRBJ1-1, with 8 bases matching TRBD1. This CDR3 region has 14 residues. CDR1 is MGHRA, CDR2 YSYEKL, per germline. Trimming at V came to 3 bases and at J to 8 bases, leaving 8 bases not matched to a gene. The DNA of the CDR3 is TGCGCCAGCAGCCACCCCGGGACAGGTAACGAAGCTTTCTTT. Translated: CASSHPGTGNEAFF.

Only a few counts were recorded for this clone. J is TRBJ1-1 and V is TRBV10-3, with D perhaps TRBD1 (5 bases). Germline V gene sequence: CDR1 ENHRY, CDR2 SYGVKD. The CDR3 runs 13 residues. V dropped 4 bases and J dropped 1 base, with 7 bases sitting between them. CDR3 in DNA: TGTGCCATCAGTGTCGGACAGAACACTGAAGCTTTCTTT. This gives the protein CAISVGQNTEAFF.

The chain couples TRBV29-1 to TRBJ2-1; the D gene is possibly TRBD2 (6 bases). CDR1 is SQVTM, CDR2 ANQGSEA, per germline. The germline V and J ends were trimmed by 5 bases and 3 bases, with 11 bases remaining between them. This CDR3 has 13 residues. CDR3 in DNA: TGCAGCGTTACGCGGGGAGGCTACAATGAGCAGTTCTTC. Translated, it gives CSVTRGGYNEQFF.

The chain employs TRBV6-5 and TRBJ2-5; TRBD2 matches 13 bases. CDR1 and CDR2 from the germline V gene are MNHEY and SVGAGI. The CDR3 covers 15 residues. The junction had 2 bases not matched to a gene; V was cut back by 2 bases and J by 5 bases. The CDR3 here is CASSYTSGGAETQYF. For the CDR3, the DNA is TGTGCCAGCAGTTACACTAGCGGGGGGGCCGAGACCCAGTACTTC.

In its sample, this clone was seen a few times. This CDR3 reads CASSLEDSYSNQPQHF. CDR3 bases: TGTGCCAGCAGCTTAGAAGACAGTTATAGCAATCAGCCCCAGCATTTT. This sequence joins TRBV7-9 and TRBJ1-5, with D tentatively TRBD1 (5 bases). From germline, CDR1 is SEHNR and CDR2 FQNEAQ (reference sequence). V gave up 1 base and J gave up 0 bases, with 10 bases separating them. CDR3 size: 16 residues.

V gene TRBV18 combines with J gene TRBJ2-4, with unresolved D. Between the trimmed V and J ends, which lost 3 bases and 1 base, there was a span of 4 bases. CDR1 KGHSH and CDR2 LQKENI come from the germline V gene. The length of the CDR3 is 13 residues. The CDR3 DNA sequence: TGTGCCAGCTCACCGCGGGCCAAAAACATTCAGTACTTC. This translates into CASSPRAKNIQYF.

The rearrangement uses TRBV7-8 and TRBJ2-5; D perhaps matches TRBD2 (5 bases). The CDR3 is made up of 14 amino acids. V shed 2 bases and J shed 1 base, with 8 bases lying between them. CDR1 is SGHVS, CDR2 FQNEAQ, per germline. CDR3 loop: CASSLSEGQETQYF. The CDR3 DNA sequence: TGTGCCAGCAGCTTATCCGAGGGCCAAGAGACCCAGTACTTC.

This CDR3 is CASRKPTGELFF. The CDR3, as DNA: TGTGCCAGCAGGAAACCCACAGGGGAGCTGTTTTTT. The chain joins TRBV28 to TRBJ2-2; no firm D call. CDR1 is MDHEN and CDR2 is SYDVKM in the germline V gene. V was clipped by 6 bases and J by 8 bases, with 10 bases between them. The CDR3 is 12 residues long. The full variable domain, completed using reference TRBV28 and TRBJ2-2, is DVKVTQSSRYLVKRTGEKVFLECVQDMDHENMFWYRQDPGLGLRLIYFSYDVKMKEKGDIPEGYSVSREKKERFSLILESASTNQTSMYLCASRKPTGELFFGEGSRLTVL.

This clone occurred a few times. The chain links TRBV6-5 to TRBJ1-6, with D possibly matching TRBD1 (5 bases). The V gene lost 3 bases and the J gene lost 6 bases, with 12 bases spanning the gap. The CDR3 contains 15 residues. Germline CDR1 MNHEY, CDR2 SVGAGI. The CDR3 DNA follows: TGTGCCAGCAGTTATGGAGGGGACCGTAATTCACCCCTCCACTTT. Amino acid sequence: CASSYGGDRNSPLHF.